Each of the 17 T cell receptor beta chains below was sequenced from the same sample in a study of low-dose radiotherapy and immunotherapy resistance in tumors. Time point described: after trial treatment. Treatment of the sample: LDRT plus nivolumab, ipilimumab, low-dose cyclophosphamide and aspirin (RACIN trial). TRAV and TRBV primers primed cDNA for both TCRalpha and TCRbeta. The authors amplified TCRs for about 20 PCR cycles with a constant-region primer and a V-primer adapter. MiXCR, applied by TCRdb to the reads, yields one record per CDR3 protein. The table includes under 40,000 distinct CDR3 sequences, 49% detected once. The starting material was PBMCs, obtained after low-dose radiotherapy plus immunotherapy. The receptors derive from a male donor with gallbladder cancer.

The chain links TRBV4-1 to TRBJ2-6; either TRBD1 or TRBD2 may fit D (7 bases each). The germline V and J ends were trimmed by 5 bases and 4 bases, with 30 bases remaining between them. The CDR3 is 21 amino acids. The germline V gene encodes CDR1 MGHRA and CDR2 YSYEKL. The CDR3 here is CASSAGGDSRVALRGANVLTF. CDR3 in DNA: TGCGCCAGCAGCGCTGGGGGGGACAGCAGGGTAGCTTTGAGGGGGGCCAACGTCCTGACTTTC.

This rearrangement joins TRBV2 to TRBJ2-5, with TRBD1 identical over 10 bases. Trimming at V came to 4 bases and at J to 5 bases, leaving 10 bases not matched to a gene. The CDR3 extends over 16 amino acids. Germline values: CDR1 SNHLY, CDR2 FYNNEI. The CDR3 coding sequence is TGTGCCAGCAGTGGGCCGGGACAGGGGCTGGGGGAGACCCAGTACTTC. It is translated as CASSGPGQGLGETQYF. Combining the CDR3 with reference TRBV2 and TRBJ2-5 gives the whole variable domain EPEVTQTPSHQVTQMGQEVILRCVPISNHLYFYWYRQILGQKVEFLVSFYNNEISEKSEIFDDQFSVERPDGSNFTLKIRSTKLEDSAMYFCASSGPGQGLGETQYFGPGTRLLVL.

This clonotype was found many times. This chain joins TRBV18 and TRBJ1-5; D is perhaps TRBD1 (5 bases). The germline V and J ends were trimmed by 2 bases and 9 bases, with 14 bases remaining between them. This CDR3 comprises 14 residues. Germline V lookup: CDR1 KGHSH, CDR2 LQKENI. Written as DNA, the CDR3 is TGTGCCAGCTCACCAGGGACTGGGGCGCTGCCCCAGCATTTT. Its protein product is CASSPGTGALPQHF. The complete variable domain, with remaining parts taken from reference TRBV18 and TRBJ1-5, reads NAGVMQNPRHLVRRRGQEARLRCSPMKGHSHVYWYRQLPEEGLKFMVYLQKENIIDESGMPKERFSAEFPKEGPSILRIQQVVRGDSAAYFCASSPGTGALPQHFGDGTRLSIL.

The V gene is TRBV18, the J gene TRBJ2-7, with a possible D match to TRBD2 (6 bases). Trimming cost V 2 bases and J 2 bases, with 16 bases left between them. In germline, CDR1 is KGHSH, CDR2 LQKENI. The CDR3 totals 16 residues. CDR3 DNA sequence: TGTGCCAGCTCACCAGGGACTCATGAAGCCCCCTACGAGCAGTACTTC. This encodes CASSPGTHEAPYEQYF. Based on the CDR3 plus reference TRBV18 and TRBJ2-7, the full variable domain is NAGVMQNPRHLVRRRGQEARLRCSPMKGHSHVYWYRQLPEEGLKFMVYLQKENIIDESGMPKERFSAEFPKEGPSILRIQQVVRGDSAAYFCASSPGTHEAPYEQYFGPGTRLTVT.

The rearrangement joins TRBV19 to TRBJ2-2, with a possible D match to TRBD1 (6 bases). Deletions cut 1 base from V and 3 bases from J, with 15 bases between. Germline CDR1 is LNHDA and CDR2 is SQIVND (reference sequence). This CDR3 is 17 amino acids long. The CDR3 protein is CASSIAGARADTGELFF. The CDR3 bases are TGTGCCAGTAGTATAGCAGGGGCAAGAGCGGACACCGGGGAGCTGTTTTTT.

The table lists this clonotype with many counts. The chain employs TRBV12-3 or TRBV12-4 and TRBJ2-5, with a possible D match to TRBD2 (5 bases). Trimming took 4 bases from V and 5 from J, leaving 14 bases between them. The CDR3 covers 14 residues. The CDR3 sequence: CASSSTGIGETQYF. Written as DNA, the CDR3 is TGTGCCAGCAGTTCCACGGGGATTGGGGAGACCCAGTACTTC.

Concerning this clonotype: A far larger clone lies a single base away; this is likely a read error. The chain links TRBV26 to TRBJ2-1; the D call of TRBD2 is as the table states it, not checked on the DNA. TRBV26 is described as a pseudogene. The length of the CDR3 is 15 residues. CDR3 nucleotide sequence: TGTGCCTGCAGTTTAGAGGACGGGAGGGGGGGTGAGCAGTTCTTC. It yields the protein CACSLEDGRGGEQFF.

In its sample, this clonotype is medium-sized (0.01 to 0.1%). This chain uses TRBV7-2 with TRBJ2-3, with 11 bases aligning to TRBD2. J was trimmed by 5 bases and V by 1 base; bases with no gene match: 8. The CDR3 has 17 amino acids. The germline V gene has CDR1 SGHTA and CDR2 FQGNSA. CDR3 nucleotide sequence: TGTGCCAGCAGCTTAGGGTTAGCGGGAGGGCCTGGAGATACGCAGTATTTT. This codes for CASSLGLAGGPGDTQYF.

This clonotype occurred many times. This chain uses TRBV10-3 with TRBJ1-4; 9 bases agree with TRBD1. The CDR3 is 13 residues long. V dropped 6 bases and J dropped 5; count of bases not matched to a gene: 1. Germline lookup yields CDR1 ENHRY and CDR2 SYGVKD. The CDR3 coding sequence is TGTGCCATCAGCGGACAGGGGAATGAAAAACTGTTTTTT. It is translated as CAISGQGNEKLFF.

By share, this clonotype counts as medium-sized. The CDR3 nucleotides are TGTGCCAGCAGTGTTGTAGGCAGCCGATACAATGAGCAGTTCTTC. This encodes CASSVVGSRYNEQFF. This chain connects TRBV2 to TRBJ2-1; no reliable D call. Trimming took off 4 bases at V and 4 bases at J, with 14 bases between the two ends. The CDR3 is 15 residues long. Germline V gene sequence: CDR1 SNHLY, CDR2 FYNNEI.

Details on this clonotype: A far larger clone is a single base away, which makes a read error likely. This chain uses TRBV7-2 with TRBJ2-1, with a possible D match to TRBD2 (7 bases). The CDR3 is 15 amino acids. Deletions cut 6 bases from V and 13 bases from J, with 25 bases between. CDR1 and CDR2 from the germline V gene are SGHTA and FQGNSA. The CDR3, as DNA: TGTGCCAGCAGATCTTCGGGGGGCCGATCGGAGACCCAGTTCTTC. This gives the protein CASRSSGGRSETQFF.

The V call is TRBV19, the J call TRBJ1-2; TRBD1 aligns across 10 bases. The length of the CDR3 is 14 residues. Per the germline V gene, CDR1 is LNHDA and CDR2 is SQIVND (reference sequence). J gave up 6 bases and V 7 bases, and 8 bases lay outside the gene matches. In nucleotides, the CDR3 is TGTGCCAGTACCCGGGACAGGGGAGCCAATGGCTACACCTTC. Its translation is CASTRDRGANGYTF.

By share, this clonotype ranks as medium-sized (0.01 to 0.1%). The genes are TRBV28 and TRBJ2-3; D is perhaps TRBD1 (6 bases). This CDR3 is built from 15 residues. The V gene's germline CDR1 is MDHEN and CDR2 SYDVKM. Trimming shortened V by 3 bases and J by 2 bases, and 12 bases separated the two germline ends. The CDR3 spells CASSFSAGVTDTQYF. The CDR3 bases are TGTGCCAGCAGTTTCTCTGCAGGGGTCACAGATACGCAGTATTTT.

The chain combines TRBV10-3 with TRBJ1-1; D gene uncertain. V was cut by 6 bases and J by 2 bases, with 16 bases left in between. CDR1 and CDR2 from the germline V gene are ENHRY and SYGVKD. The CDR3 has 15 residues. Written as DNA, the CDR3 is TGTGCCATCAGCCGCGATGTGAGGGTTAACACTGAAGCTTTCTTT. Translated, it gives CAISRDVRVNTEAFF.

The rearrangement joins TRBV28 to TRBJ1-2; D ambiguous. The CDR3 spans 12 residues. The ends were cut back, 10 bases at V and 8 bases at J, with 17 bases in the middle. Germline CDR1 reads MDHEN; CDR2 reads SYDVKM. CDR3 nucleotides: TGTGCCATCCCTGCCCTCTCGAGCGGCTACACCTTC. It yields the protein CAIPALSSGYTF.

Comment on this clonotype: This sequence is one base from a far larger clone and is likely a read error. The rearrangement uses TRBV28 and TRBJ2-3, with TRBD2 matching over 10 bases. Germline V gene sequence: CDR1 MDHEN, CDR2 SYDVKM. CDR3 length: 18 amino acids. The CDR3 coding sequence is TGTGCCGGCAGTGAAGGGTTCGTGGGGCTAGCGGGAGTTAATACGCAGTATTTT. Translating it yields CAGSEGFVGLAGVNTQYF.

The V call is TRBV7-2, the J call TRBJ2-3, with 8 bases fitting TRBD1. The CDR3 is 15 residues long. Germline loops: CDR1 SGHTA, CDR2 FQGNSA. The junction had 4 bases not matched to a gene; V was cut back by 4 bases and J by 1 base. This CDR3 is CASSSTGVGTDTQYF. In nucleotides, the CDR3 is TGTGCCAGCAGCTCGACAGGGGTGGGCACAGATACGCAGTATTTT.